One and the same sample provided the 14 T cell receptor beta chains below, sequenced in a study of graft-versus-host responses after intestinal transplantation. Their antigens are not known. The protocol was immunoSEQ multiplex PCR, while the TCRdb copy is restricted to in-frame clones and leaves out a portion. The sample has around 100,000 clones, approximately 94% seen once. Sample: unstimulated CD4+ T cells sorted from spleen or lymph node cells, taken before transplant. These receptors were taken from a human donor who was the organ donor for an intestinal transplant.

The chain carries TRBV5-6 and TRBJ1-2; the match to TRBD1 covers 8 bases. The V gene end was trimmed by 0 bases and the J gene end by 2 bases; junction bases not matched to a gene: 6. The CDR3 contains 16 residues. Germline loops: CDR1 SGHDT, CDR2 YYEEEE. CDR3 coding DNA: TGTGCCAGCAGCTTGGGGAGACAGGGGACAAACTATGGCTACACCTTC. Its protein product is CASSLGRQGTNYGYTF.

The chain couples TRBV5-1 to TRBJ1-4; D remains ambiguous. The CDR3 is 17 residues long. Trimming took off 0 bases at V and 0 bases at J, with 12 bases between the two ends. Looked up from germline, CDR1 is SGHRS and CDR2 is YFSETQ. The CDR3 loop reads CASSLDAVGATNEKLFF. CDR3 DNA: TGCGCCAGCAGCTTGGATGCGGTCGGAGCAACTAATGAAAAACTGTTTTTT.

This chain links TRBV28 with TRBJ1-5, with D uncertain. Germline values: CDR1 MDHEN, CDR2 SYDVKM. Trimming took off 3 bases at V and 1 base at J, with 10 bases between the two ends. The CDR3 is 15 residues long. CDR3 sequence: CASSFGPPSNQPQHF. CDR3 in DNA: TGTGCCAGCAGTTTCGGACCCCCGAGCAATCAGCCCCAGCATTTT.

The rearrangement joins TRBV28 to TRBJ1-4, with TRBD1 identical over 9 bases. Looked up from germline, CDR1 is MDHEN and CDR2 is SYDVKM. V dropped 5 bases and J dropped 6; count of bases not matched to a gene: 1. This CDR3 is 13 amino acids long. CDR3 in amino acids: CASSRQGDEKLFF. CDR3 in DNA: TGTGCCAGCAGTAGACAGGGGGATGAAAAACTGTTTTTT.

In the case of this clone: The junction differs from germline at one of its ends, possibly a read error. The chain couples TRBV6-1 to TRBJ1-1; 8 bases match TRBD1. In germline, CDR1 is MNHNS, CDR2 SASEGT. The CDR3 runs 15 residues. The CDR3 loop reads CASREDRGENTEAFF. Written as DNA, the CDR3 is TGTGCCAGCAGAGAAGACAGGGGCGAAAACACTGAAGCTTTCTTT.

CDR3 loop: CASSTGTVNSGANVLTF. CDR3 in DNA: TGTGCCAGCAGCACCGGGACAGTGAACTCTGGGGCCAACGTCCTGACTTTC. The chain couples TRBV4-2 to TRBJ2-6; 7 nucleotides line up with TRBD1. The CDR3 spans 17 residues. V trimming: 5 bases; J trimming: 0 bases; junction bases outside the gene matches: 7. Germline assignment: CDR1 LGHNA and CDR2 YNFKEQ.

The chain links TRBV6-6 to TRBJ2-2, with 9 bases matching TRBD2. The ends lost 6 bases at V and 4 bases at J; junction bases unmatched: 3. This CDR3 has 14 amino acids. Germline CDR1 and CDR2: MNHNY and SVGAGI (reference sequence). The CDR3 bases are TGTGCCAGCAGGGAGCGGGAGGCCACCGGGGAGCTGTTTTTT. Its translation: CASREREATGELFF.

CDR3 DNA sequence: TGCAGCGTTGACATGGCGGGGGCCACCGGGGAGCTGTTTTTT. Translating it yields CSVDMAGATGELFF. The rearrangement links TRBV29-1 to TRBJ2-2, with D tentatively TRBD2 (7 bases). Germline lookup yields CDR1 SQVTM and CDR2 ANQGSEA. V lost 3 bases to trimming and J lost 4 bases, with 12 bases between them. The CDR3 is 14 amino acids.

This chain joins TRBV23-1 and TRBJ2-7, with a possible D match to TRBD1 (6 bases). TRBV23-1 is noted as an ORF with a role that remains uncertain. This CDR3 region has 13 residues. V lost 6 bases and J lost 6, with 15 bases in between. The CDR3 nucleotides are TGCGCCAGCAGGCGGACAGTAGGTGCCGAGCAGTACTTC. Translating gives CASRRTVGAEQYF.

The chain employs TRBV7-2 and TRBJ2-7; D gene uncertain. The V gene lost 0 bases and the J gene lost 7 bases, with 16 bases spanning the gap. Germline V gene lookup returns CDR1 SGHTA and CDR2 FQGNSA. The CDR3 length is 15 residues. The CDR3 nucleotides read TGTGCCAGCAGCTTAGCGGGTCAAGTTGTAGGAGAGCAGTACTTC. Its protein is CASSLAGQVVGEQYF.

This rearrangement joins TRBV2 to TRBJ2-7, with TRBD2 identical over 13 bases. Trimming at V came to 8 bases and at J to 2 bases, leaving 0 bases not matched to a gene. The CDR3 spans 13 residues. Germline loops: CDR1 SNHLY, CDR2 FYNNEI. This CDR3 reads CASGTSGTYEQYF. The CDR3 DNA is TGTGCCAGCGGGACTAGCGGGACCTACGAGCAGTACTTC. Based on the CDR3 plus reference TRBV2 and TRBJ2-7, the full variable domain is EPEVTQTPSHQVTQMGQEVILRCVPISNHLYFYWYRQILGQKVEFLVSFYNNEISEKSEIFDDQFSVERPDGSNFTLKIRSTKLEDSAMYFCASGTSGTYEQYFGPGTRLTVT.

The V call is TRBV5-1, the J call TRBJ1-4; no firm D call. V lost 2 bases and J lost 5, with 13 bases in between. The CDR3 extends over 15 amino acids. Germline CDR1 reads SGHRS; CDR2 reads YFSETQ. As DNA, the CDR3 is TGCGCCAGCAGCTTTGGCCGGACTTCGAATGAAAAACTGTTTTTT. As protein: CASSFGRTSNEKLFF.

The chain uses TRBV7-9 and TRBJ2-1, with 10 bases matching TRBD1. The CDR3 runs 16 residues. In germline, CDR1 is SEHNR, CDR2 FQNEAQ (reference sequence). V trimming: 1 base; J trimming: 7 bases; junction bases outside the gene matches: 7. CDR3 coding DNA: TGTGCCAGCAGCTTAGTGTTGGGACAGGGGAATAATGAGCAGTTCTTC. Protein: CASSLVLGQGNNEQFF.

This clone occurred a few times. This sequence joins TRBV6-1 and TRBJ2-7, with D hard to call. Per germline, CDR1 MNHNS and CDR2 SASEGT. V was cut by 6 bases and J by 2 bases, with 8 bases left in between. CDR3 size: 12 residues. The CDR3 reads CASSRDPYEQYF. For the CDR3, the DNA is TGTGCCAGCAGCCGAGATCCCTACGAGCAGTACTTC.